A selection of T cell receptor beta chains follows, all from one sample in a study of cytomegalovirus exposure and HLA in healthy donors. Sequenced by immunoSEQ multiplex PCR; TCRdb stores in-frame clones only, minus some. The sample includes fewer than 120,000 clones, over 60% of them seen just once. The sequencing sample was made of PBMCs. The receptors here all came from a woman aged 25 to 39 in good health and CMV-seronegative. Each CDR3 is given with its conserved first and last residue. D genes are given only for firm matches. Clone size is not always given. Where it is, it says once, few, many or a class for expanded clones.

>.|TRBJ2-3|TRBD1|TRBV4-3
TGCGCCAGCAGCCTACACGGACAGGGGTCCTTCGATACGCAGTATTTT
CASSLHGQGSFDTQYF
>.|TRBJ2-1|TRBD2|TRBV29-1
TGCAGCGTCGTGACTAGCGGGAGACCCAATGAGCAGTTCTTC
CSVVTSGRPNEQFF
>.|TRBJ2-7|.|TRBV2
TGTGCCAGCAACCAGGTCCCCGCTCTCTTTGGCTCCTACGAGCAGTACTTC
CASNQVPALFGSYEQYF
>.|TRBJ2-7|TRBD1|TRBV30
TGTGCCTGGAGAAGATCCGGGACAGGGTACTACGAGCAGTACTTC
CAWRRSGTGYYEQYF
>few|TRBJ2-7|TRBD2|TRBV2
TGTGCCAGGTCCGGGACTAGCGGCTCCTACGAGCAGTACTTC
CARSGTSGSYEQYF
>.|TRBJ2-7|.|TRBV7-6
TGTGCCAGCAGCGGACTACATGGACGGACGACCTACGAGCAGTACTTC
CASSGLHGRTTYEQYF
>.|TRBJ2-3|TRBD2|TRBV7-2
TGTGCCAGCAGAAGACTAGCGGGCTCCCTTCTAGATACGCAGTATTTT
CASRRLAGSLLDTQYF
>.|TRBJ1-5|TRBD1|TRBV6-6
TGTGCCAGCAGACGGGACAGGAGCAATCAGCCCCAGCATTTT
CASRRDRSNQPQHF
>.|TRBJ2-7|TRBD1|TRBV5-1
TGCGCCAGCAGCCAAGGGACAGTAAAAGGCTACGAGCAGTACTTC
CASSQGTVKGYEQYF
>.|TRBJ2-1|TRBD2|TRBV10-3
TGTGCCATCAGTGATGTGGCTAGCGGGTTCCCTCTCGGTGAGCAGTTCTTC
CAISDVASGFPLGEQFF